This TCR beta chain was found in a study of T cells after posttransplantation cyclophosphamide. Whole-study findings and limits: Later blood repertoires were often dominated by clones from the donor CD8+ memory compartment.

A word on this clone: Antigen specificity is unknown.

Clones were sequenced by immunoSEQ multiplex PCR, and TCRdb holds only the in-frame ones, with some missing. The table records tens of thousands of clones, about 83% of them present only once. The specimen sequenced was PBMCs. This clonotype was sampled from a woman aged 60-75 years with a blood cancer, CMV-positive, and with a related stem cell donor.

In DNA, the CDR3 is TGTGCCAGTACCCCCCGAGGACACAAGAACACTGAAGCTTTCTTT. Amino acids: CASTPRGHKNTEAFF. The chain carries TRBV19 and TRBJ1-1; D possibly corresponds to TRBD1 (5 bases). The CDR3 contains 15 residues. Trimming shortened V by 7 bases and J by 1 base, and 16 bases separated the two germline ends. Germline V lookup: CDR1 LNHDA, CDR2 SQIVND (reference sequence).